These 6 T cell receptor beta chains were all obtained from the same sample, sequenced in a study of T cell repertoires in cytomegalovirus infection. TCRdb analysed the reads with MiXCR anew, one entry per CDR3 protein. The sample holds around 200,000 distinct CDR3 sequences, about 15% seen once. The specimen sequenced was CD8+ T cells from PBMCs. All receptors derive from a human donor in good health (CMV status not recorded). Some clones in this sample may be carry-over from other donors' samples.

The table lists this clonotype with a few counts. CDR3 sequence: CASSSRQGSLYEQYF. DNA for the CDR3: TGTGCCAGCAGTTCGCGACAAGGCAGCCTCTACGAGCAGTACTTC. The chain has TRBV28 and TRBJ2-7; unclear D gene. V was clipped by 4 bases and J by 3 bases, with 16 bases between them. Germline loops: CDR1 MDHEN, CDR2 SYDVKM. The CDR3 runs 15 residues.

The chain employs TRBV7-8 and TRBJ1-5; TRBD1 aligns across 11 bases. CDR1 and CDR2 (germline): SGHVS, FQNEAQ. This CDR3 contains 14 residues. J gave up 7 bases and V 5 bases, and 4 bases lay outside the gene matches. The DNA for the CDR3 is TGTGCCAGCAGCAAGGACAGGGGGCGGCAGCCCCAGCATTTT. Its protein is CASSKDRGRQPQHF.

A few counts support this clonotype. The chain links TRBV7-9 to TRBJ2-1; D is possibly TRBD2 (5 bases). CDR3 length: 15 amino acids. With 6 bases removed from V and 4 bases from J, the gap between germline ends came to 16 bases. Germline CDR1 is SEHNR and CDR2 is FQNEAQ (reference sequence). CDR3 residues: CASRPNRLPYNEQFF. CDR3 bases: TGTGCCAGCAGACCAAATAGACTACCTTACAATGAGCAGTTCTTC.

The chain combines TRBV20-1 with TRBJ2-3, with 9 bases fitting TRBD2. Germline trimming cut 7 bases from V and 3 bases from J; bases unmatched to any gene: 8. CDR3 length equals 14 residues. CDR1 and CDR2 (germline): DFQATT, SNEGSKA (reference sequence). As DNA, the CDR3 is TGCAGTGTCATGCCGGGACTAGCAACAGATACGCAGTATTTT. It encodes CSVMPGLATDTQYF.

There are a few counts of this clonotype. The V call is TRBV4-1, the J call TRBJ2-4, with D perhaps TRBD1 (6 bases). Trimming pared 1 base from V and 8 bases from J, leaving 15 bases between. Germline V gives CDR1 MGHRA, CDR2 YSYEKL. The CDR3 is 15 amino acids. The CDR3 spells CASSQGWQGKDIQYF. The DNA of the CDR3 is TGCGCCAGCAGCCAAGGGTGGCAGGGGAAGGACATTCAGTACTTC.

CDR3 nucleotide sequence: TGTGCCATCAGTGAGTTATCAGGAACTGAAGCTTTCTTT. Translating gives CAISELSGTEAFF. This rearrangement joins TRBV10-3 to TRBJ1-1; unclear D gene. Germline V gives CDR1 ENHRY, CDR2 SYGVKD. The CDR3 totals 13 residues. Trimming removed 1 base from V and 5 bases from J, with 8 bases in between.